Shown below are 4 T cell receptor beta chains from a single sample sequenced in a study of blood T cells in healthy people across ages. Alongside a J-beta primer mix, a sample-barcoded 5' primer served in a second PCR lasting roughly 6 to 11 cycles. TCRdb re-derived calls from the 5' RACE reads in MiXCR, one entry per CDR3 protein. Of about 2 million distinct CDR3 sequences listed, around half were seen once; the top ten hold over 2%. Sequenced: blood. These receptors were collected from a woman between 40 and 55 years old in good health.

The J gene is TRBJ2-3, the V gene TRBV24-1; the D gene could be TRBD1 or TRBD2 (5 bases each). The CDR3 covers 13 residues. Germline V gives CDR1 KGHDR, CDR2 SFDVKD. Trimming pared 6 bases from V and 4 bases from J, leaving 10 bases between. CDR3 protein: CATSLGASDTQYF. CDR3 DNA: TGTGCCACCAGTCTCGGGGCGTCAGATACGCAGTATTTT.

The rearrangement uses TRBV18 and TRBJ1-2; 7 nucleotides line up with TRBD1. Trimming took 3 bases from V and 8 from J; bases not matched to a gene: 6. The CDR3 has 13 amino acids. Germline V gene sequence: CDR1 KGHSH, CDR2 LQKENI. This CDR3 is CASSPNTGDGYTF. Here the CDR3 DNA reads TGTGCCAGCTCACCCAATACAGGGGACGGCTACACCTTC.

The gene calls are TRBV7-2 and TRBJ2-1, with 9 positions matching TRBD1. The length of the CDR3 is 14 residues. V dropped 11 bases and J dropped 5; count of bases not matched to a gene: 10. Germline lookup yields CDR1 SGHTA and CDR2 FQGNSA. The CDR3 spells CAAKPGQGNNEQFF. CDR3 DNA: TGTGCCGCCAAACCGGGACAGGGAAACAATGAGCAGTTCTTC.

The rearrangement links TRBV12-3 or TRBV12-4 to TRBJ2-2; 11 bases line up with TRBD2. This CDR3 spans 16 amino acids. V dropped 5 bases and J dropped 4; count of bases not matched to a gene: 6. This CDR3 reads CASSPRGLAATGELFF. The DNA of the CDR3 is TGTGCCAGCAGTCCTAGGGGACTAGCGGCCACCGGGGAGCTGTTTTTT.